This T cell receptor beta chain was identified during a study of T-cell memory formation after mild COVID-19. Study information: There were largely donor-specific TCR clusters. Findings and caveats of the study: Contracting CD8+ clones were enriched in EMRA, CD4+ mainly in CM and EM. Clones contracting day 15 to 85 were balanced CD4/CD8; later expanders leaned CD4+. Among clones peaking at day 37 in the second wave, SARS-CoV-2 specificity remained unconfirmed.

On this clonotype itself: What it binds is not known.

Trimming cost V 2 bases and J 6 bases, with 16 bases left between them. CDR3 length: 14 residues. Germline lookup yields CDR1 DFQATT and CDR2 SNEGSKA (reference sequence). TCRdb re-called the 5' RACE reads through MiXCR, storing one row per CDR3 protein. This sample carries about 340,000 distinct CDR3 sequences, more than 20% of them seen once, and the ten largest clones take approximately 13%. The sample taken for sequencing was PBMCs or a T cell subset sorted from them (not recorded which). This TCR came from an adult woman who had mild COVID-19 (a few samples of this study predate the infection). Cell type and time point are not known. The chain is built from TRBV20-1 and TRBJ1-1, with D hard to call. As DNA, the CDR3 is TGCAGTGCTAGATCCCCGGGCGGCCGCCCTGAAGCTTTCTTT. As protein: CSARSPGGRPEAFF.